This T cell receptor (beta chain) was sequenced during a study of cytomegalovirus exposure and HLA in healthy donors. Whole-study findings and limits: Most TCR sequences showed up rarely, but some public TCRs showed up in many donors.

On this clone itself: The antigen is not known.

13 Jbeta primers and 60 Vbeta primers were used for the PCR. The method was immunoSEQ multiplex PCR; TCRdb's version includes in-frame clones alone and lacks a portion of them. This sample yields roughly 120,000 clones, of which roughly 80% are seen a single time; about 32% belongs to the top ten. This CDR3 is built from 14 residues. The V and J ends lost 5 bases and 0 bases respectively, with 8 bases between them. From germline, CDR1 is SGHAT and CDR2 FQNNGV. The chain is built from TRBV11-2 and TRBJ1-5; D perhaps matches TRBD1 (5 bases). Sequencing was done on a sample of PBMCs. The receptor comes from a man between 60 and 75 years old in good health and CMV-seropositive. The CDR3 DNA reads as TGTGCCAGCAGCCGGGGGAATAGCAATCAGCCCCAGCATTTT. Translated, it gives CASSRGNSNQPQHF. Supplemented by reference TRBV11-2 and TRBJ1-5, the full variable domain reads EAGVAQSPRYKIIEKRQSVAFWCNPISGHATLYWYQQILGQGPKLLIQFQNNGVVDDSQLPKDRFSAERLKGVDSTLKIQPAKLEDSAVYLCASSRGNSNQPQHFGDGTRLSIL.